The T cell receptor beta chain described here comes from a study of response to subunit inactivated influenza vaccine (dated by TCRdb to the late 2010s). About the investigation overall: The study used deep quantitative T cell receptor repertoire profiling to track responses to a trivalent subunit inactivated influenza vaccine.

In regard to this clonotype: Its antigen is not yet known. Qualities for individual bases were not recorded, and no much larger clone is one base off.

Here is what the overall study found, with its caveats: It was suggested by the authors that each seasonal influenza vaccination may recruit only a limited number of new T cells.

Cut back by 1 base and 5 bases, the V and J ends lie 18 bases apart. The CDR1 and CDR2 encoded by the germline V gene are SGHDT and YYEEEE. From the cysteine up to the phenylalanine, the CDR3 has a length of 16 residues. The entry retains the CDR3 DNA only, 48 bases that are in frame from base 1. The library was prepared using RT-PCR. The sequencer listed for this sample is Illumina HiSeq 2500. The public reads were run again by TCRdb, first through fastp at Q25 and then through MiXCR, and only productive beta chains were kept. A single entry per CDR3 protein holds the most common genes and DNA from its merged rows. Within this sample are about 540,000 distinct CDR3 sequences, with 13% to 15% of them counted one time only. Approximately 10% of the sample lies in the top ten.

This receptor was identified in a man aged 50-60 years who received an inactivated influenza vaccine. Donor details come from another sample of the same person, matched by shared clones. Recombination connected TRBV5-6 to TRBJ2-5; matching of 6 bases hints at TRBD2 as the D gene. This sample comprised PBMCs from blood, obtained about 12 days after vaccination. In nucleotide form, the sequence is TGTGCCAGCAGCTTGAGGGGATGGAGGGGCGGGGAGACCCAGTACTTC. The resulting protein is CASSLRGWRGGETQYF.